These T cell receptor beta chains were read from a single sample in a study of control samples from healthy donors and cancer patients. Libraries were prepared by immunoSEQ multiplex PCR; TCRdb keeps only in-frame clonotypes and omits some of them. The sample carries about 160,000 clones, roughly 95% recorded once. Specimen: blood. The receptors shown here come from a woman in her thirties in good health. Both conserved end residues are part of each CDR3. D genes are given only for firm matches. Some rows have no size entry. The others give once, few or many, or a class for an expanded clone.

CDR3nt | CDR3aa | d_gene | abundance | j_gene | v_gene
TGCGCCAGCAGCTTGGCCGCGGATACGCAGTATTTT | CASSLAADTQYF | - | - | TRBJ2-3 | TRBV5-1
TGTGCCAGCAGCTTAAGCTCCCGGGACGCTGAAGCTTTCTTT | CASSLSSRDAEAFF | - | - | TRBJ1-1 | TRBV11-2
TGTGCCAGCAGTCCTGGACAGGGTTACCTGAACACTGAAGCTTTCTTT | CASSPGQGYLNTEAFF | TRBD1 | once | TRBJ1-1 | TRBV28
TGTGCCAGCAGCCAAGCGCGGGGGGACTCAGATACGCAGTATTTT | CASSQARGDSDTQYF | TRBD2 | once | TRBJ2-3 | TRBV14
TGTGCCAGCAGCTCCGCCGGGACAGGGGCAGAAAAACTGTTTTTT | CASSSAGTGAEKLFF | TRBD1 | - | TRBJ1-4 | TRBV7-6
TGCAGTGCGCCCCATAGAAACACCATATATTTT | CSAPHRNTIYF | - | - | TRBJ1-3 | TRBV20-1
TGTGCCACCAGTGTCCAGAACGGACAGCGCTACGAGCAGTACTTC | CATSVQNGQRYEQYF | - | - | TRBJ2-7 | TRBV24-1
TGTGCCAGCTCACCTAACAGGGGTCAAGAGACCCAGTACTTC | CASSPNRGQETQYF | TRBD1 | - | TRBJ2-5 | TRBV18
TGTGCCAGCAGCCTGGGGGGGGCGGGCTATGGCTACACCTTC | CASSLGGAGYGYTF | - | - | TRBJ1-2 | TRBV5-4
TGTGCCAGCAGCAATATTACAGATACGCAGTATTTT | CASSNITDTQYF | - | - | TRBJ2-3 | TRBV12-3/TRBV12-4
TGTGCCAGCAGCTTGGAGTCGTTAGGGGGGCTTGACGGGGAGCTGTTTTTT | CASSLESLGGLDGELFF | - | - | TRBJ2-2 | TRBV5-4
TGTGCCAGCAGCGGGACCGGGACTCAATACAATGAGCAGTTCTTC | CASSGTGTQYNEQFF | - | - | TRBJ2-1 | TRBV7-9
TGTGCCAGCAGGTCGGGTAGCGGGGACTACAATGAGCAGTTCTTC | CASRSGSGDYNEQFF | TRBD2 | - | TRBJ2-1 | TRBV28
TGTGCCAGCAGGGCCAGACTTAATGAAAAACTGTTTTTT | CASRARLNEKLFF | - | - | TRBJ1-4 | TRBV6-5
TGTGCCAGCAGTCTTACAGAGGACTATGGCTACACCTTC | CASSLTEDYGYTF | - | - | TRBJ1-2 | TRBV28
TGTGCCAGCAGCTTGTCTGGCCGGGAAATCCCATCCTACGAGCAGTACTTC | CASSLSGREIPSYEQYF | - | - | TRBJ2-7 | TRBV5-4
TGTGCCAGCAGTAAACGGGACAGGGGGCTGCCCCAAGAGACCCAGTACTTC | CASSKRDRGLPQETQYF | TRBD1 | - | TRBJ2-5 | TRBV28
TGTGCCAGCAGCTTAGCGTTTCCCTCGGCTAGCGGGACGGCCGGGGAGCTGTTTTTT | CASSLAFPSASGTAGELFF | TRBD2 | few | TRBJ2-2 | TRBV7-9
TGCAGTGCTATGGGGCAGTTCTTC | CSAMGQFF | - | - | TRBJ2-1 | TRBV20-1
TGTGCCAGCACAAACTCGGCCAGCCCTGAAGCTTTCTTT | CASTNSASPEAFF | - | - | TRBJ1-1 | TRBV12-3/TRBV12-4
TGCGCCAGCAGCCCTTCGACAGGGGCAGTTTATGGGACCACTGAAGCTTTCTTT | CASSPSTGAVYGTTEAFF | TRBD1 | - | TRBJ1-1 | TRBV5-1
TGTGCCAGCGCTCGACGGGACTCCTACGAGCAGTACTTC | CASARRDSYEQYF | - | - | TRBJ2-7 | TRBV6-5
TGTGCCAGCAGTTTGGGAGGGGATGAAAAACTGTTTTTT | CASSLGGDEKLFF | - | - | TRBJ1-4 | TRBV25-1
TGTGCCAGCAGTTACTTTAGCGGGGACACCGGGGAGCTGTTTTTT | CASSYFSGDTGELFF | TRBD2 | - | TRBJ2-2 | TRBV6-5
TGTGCCAGCAGTAAGGACAGGTTTAATGAAAAACTGTTTTTT | CASSKDRFNEKLFF | TRBD1 | - | TRBJ1-4 | TRBV5-5
TGCAGCGTTGCTCGGCAAATGAACACTGAAGCTTTCTTT | CSVARQMNTEAFF | - | - | TRBJ1-1 | TRBV29-1